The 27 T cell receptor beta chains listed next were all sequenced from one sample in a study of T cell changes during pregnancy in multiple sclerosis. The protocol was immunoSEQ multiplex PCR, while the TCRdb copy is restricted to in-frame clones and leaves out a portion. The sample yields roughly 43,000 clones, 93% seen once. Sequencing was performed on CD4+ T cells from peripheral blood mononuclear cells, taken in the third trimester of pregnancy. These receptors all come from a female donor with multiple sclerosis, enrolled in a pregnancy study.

The CDR3 is CAISPRQGLNTEAFF. As DNA, the CDR3 is TGTGCCATCAGTCCGAGACAGGGCCTGAACACTGAAGCTTTCTTT. The V call is TRBV10-3, the J call TRBJ1-1, with 7 positions matching TRBD1. There are 15 residues in the CDR3. Germline V lookup: CDR1 ENHRY, CDR2 SYGVKD. V lost 5 bases and J lost 0; bases outside the gene matches: 6.

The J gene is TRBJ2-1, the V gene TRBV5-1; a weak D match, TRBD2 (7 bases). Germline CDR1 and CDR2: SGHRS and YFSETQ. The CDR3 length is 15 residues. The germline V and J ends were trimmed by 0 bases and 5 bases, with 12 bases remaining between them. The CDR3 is CASSLGGGAHNEQFF. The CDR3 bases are TGCGCCAGCAGCTTGGGCGGGGGCGCGCACAATGAGCAGTTCTTC.

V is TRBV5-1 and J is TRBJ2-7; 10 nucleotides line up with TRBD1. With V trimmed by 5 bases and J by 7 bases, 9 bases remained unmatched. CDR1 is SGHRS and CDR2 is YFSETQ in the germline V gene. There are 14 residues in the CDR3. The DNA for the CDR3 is TGCGCCAGCAGTCCACGACAGGGGGCAGGGGAGCAGTACTTC. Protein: CASSPRQGAGEQYF.

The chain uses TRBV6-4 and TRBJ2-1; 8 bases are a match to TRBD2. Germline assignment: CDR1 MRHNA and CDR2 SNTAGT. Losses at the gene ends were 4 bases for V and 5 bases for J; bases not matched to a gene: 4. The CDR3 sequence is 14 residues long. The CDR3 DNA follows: TGTGCCAGCAGTGCCGAACTAGCGGACAATGAGCAGTTCTTC. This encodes CASSAELADNEQFF.

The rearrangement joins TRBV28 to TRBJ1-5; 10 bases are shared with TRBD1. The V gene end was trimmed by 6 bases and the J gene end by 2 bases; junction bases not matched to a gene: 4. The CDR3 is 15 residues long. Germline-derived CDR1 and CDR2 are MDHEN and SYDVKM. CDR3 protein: CASRTGGAGNQPQHF. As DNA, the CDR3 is TGTGCCAGCAGGACAGGGGGCGCGGGCAATCAGCCCCAGCATTTT. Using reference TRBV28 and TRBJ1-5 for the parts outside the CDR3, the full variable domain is DVKVTQSSRYLVKRTGEKVFLECVQDMDHENMFWYRQDPGLGLRLIYFSYDVKMKEKGDIPEGYSVSREKKERFSLILESASTNQTSMYLCASRTGGAGNQPQHFGDGTRLSIL.

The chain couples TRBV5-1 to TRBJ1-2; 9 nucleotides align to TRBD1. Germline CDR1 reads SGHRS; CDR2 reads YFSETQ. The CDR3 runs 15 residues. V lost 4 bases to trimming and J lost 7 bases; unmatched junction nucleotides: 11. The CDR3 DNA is TGCGCCAGCAGCCTCCCCGGGGGACAGGGAGTTGGCTACACCTTC. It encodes CASSLPGGQGVGYTF.

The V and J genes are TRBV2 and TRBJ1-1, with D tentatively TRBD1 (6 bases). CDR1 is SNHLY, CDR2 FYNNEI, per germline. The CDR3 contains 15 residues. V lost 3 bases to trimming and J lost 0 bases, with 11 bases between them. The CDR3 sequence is CASSEGGALNTEAFF. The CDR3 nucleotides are TGTGCCAGCAGTGAGGGGGGGGCCTTGAACACTGAAGCTTTCTTT.

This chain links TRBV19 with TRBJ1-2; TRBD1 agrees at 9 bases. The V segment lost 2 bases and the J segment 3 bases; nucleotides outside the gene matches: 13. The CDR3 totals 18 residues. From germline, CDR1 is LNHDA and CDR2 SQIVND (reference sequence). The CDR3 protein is CASSISTGQGILDYGYTF. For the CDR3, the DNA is TGTGCCAGTAGTATAAGTACCGGACAGGGGATTCTGGACTATGGCTACACCTTC.

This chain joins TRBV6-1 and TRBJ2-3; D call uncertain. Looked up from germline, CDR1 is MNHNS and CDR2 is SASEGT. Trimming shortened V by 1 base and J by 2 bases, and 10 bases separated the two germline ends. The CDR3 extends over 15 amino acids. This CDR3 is CASSEGPSLTDTQYF. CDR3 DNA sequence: TGTGCCAGCAGTGAAGGGCCTAGTCTCACAGATACGCAGTATTTT.

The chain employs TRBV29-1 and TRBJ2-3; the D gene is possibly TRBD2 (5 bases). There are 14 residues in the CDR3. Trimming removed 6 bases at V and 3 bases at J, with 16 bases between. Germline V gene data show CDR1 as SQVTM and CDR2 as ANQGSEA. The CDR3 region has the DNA TGCAGCGTCGCTGCGGAAAGGAGGACAGATACGCAGTATTTT. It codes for CSVAAERRTDTQYF.

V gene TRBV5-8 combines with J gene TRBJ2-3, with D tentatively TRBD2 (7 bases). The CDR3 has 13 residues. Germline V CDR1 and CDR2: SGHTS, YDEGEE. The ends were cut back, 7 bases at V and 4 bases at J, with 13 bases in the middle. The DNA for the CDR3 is TGTGCCAGCTTACTAGGGGGGGCAGATACGCAGTATTTT. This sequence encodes CASLLGGADTQYF.

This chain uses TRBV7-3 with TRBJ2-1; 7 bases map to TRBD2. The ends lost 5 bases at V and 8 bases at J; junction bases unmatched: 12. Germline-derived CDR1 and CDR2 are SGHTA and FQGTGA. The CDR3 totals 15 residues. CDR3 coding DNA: TGTGCCAGCAGCCTAAGGACTAGTATGATCCATGAGCAGTTCTTC. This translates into CASSLRTSMIHEQFF.

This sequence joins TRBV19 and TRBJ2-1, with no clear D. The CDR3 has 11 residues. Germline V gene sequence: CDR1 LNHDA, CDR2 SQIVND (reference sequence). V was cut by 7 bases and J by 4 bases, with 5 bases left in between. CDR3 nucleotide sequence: TGTGCCAGTAAAGCGTACAATGAGCAGTTCTTC. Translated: CASKAYNEQFF.

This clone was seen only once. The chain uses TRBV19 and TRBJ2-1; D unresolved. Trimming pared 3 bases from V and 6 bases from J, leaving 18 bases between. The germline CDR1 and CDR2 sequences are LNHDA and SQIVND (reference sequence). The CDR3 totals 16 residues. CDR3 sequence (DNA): TGTGCCAGTAGTATTATGAGGCTAGAGGTACGCAATGAGCAGTTCTTC. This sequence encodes CASSIMRLEVRNEQFF.

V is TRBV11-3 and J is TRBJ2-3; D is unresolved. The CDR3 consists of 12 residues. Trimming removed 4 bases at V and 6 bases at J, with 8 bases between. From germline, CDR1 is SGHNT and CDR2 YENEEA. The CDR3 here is CASSSSADTQYF. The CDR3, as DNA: TGTGCCAGCAGCTCTTCAGCGGATACGCAGTATTTT.

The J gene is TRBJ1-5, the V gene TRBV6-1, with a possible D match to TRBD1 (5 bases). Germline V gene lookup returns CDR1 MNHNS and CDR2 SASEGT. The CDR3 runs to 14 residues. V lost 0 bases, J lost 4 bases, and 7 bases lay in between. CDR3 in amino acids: CASSEAGGNQPQHF. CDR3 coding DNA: TGTGCCAGCAGTGAAGCGGGGGGTAATCAGCCCCAGCATTTT.

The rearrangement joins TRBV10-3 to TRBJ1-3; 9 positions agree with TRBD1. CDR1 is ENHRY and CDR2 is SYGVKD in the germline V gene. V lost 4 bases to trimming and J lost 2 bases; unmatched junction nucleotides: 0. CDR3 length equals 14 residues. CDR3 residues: CAISGQGAGNTIYF. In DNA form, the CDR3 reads TGTGCCATCAGTGGACAGGGGGCTGGAAACACCATATATTTT.

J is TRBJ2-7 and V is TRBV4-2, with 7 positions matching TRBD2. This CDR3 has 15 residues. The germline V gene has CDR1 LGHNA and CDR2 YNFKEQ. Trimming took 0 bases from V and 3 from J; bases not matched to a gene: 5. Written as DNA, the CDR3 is TGTGCCAGCAGCCAAGATATAGGGGACTACTACGAGCAGTACTTC. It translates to CASSQDIGDYYEQYF.

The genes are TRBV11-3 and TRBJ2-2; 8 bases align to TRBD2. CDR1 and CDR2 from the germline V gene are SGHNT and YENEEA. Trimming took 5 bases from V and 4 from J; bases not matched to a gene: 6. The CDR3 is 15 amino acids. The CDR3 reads CASSPGRAGTGELFF. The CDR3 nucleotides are TGTGCCAGCAGCCCCGGGAGGGCGGGCACCGGGGAGCTGTTTTTT.

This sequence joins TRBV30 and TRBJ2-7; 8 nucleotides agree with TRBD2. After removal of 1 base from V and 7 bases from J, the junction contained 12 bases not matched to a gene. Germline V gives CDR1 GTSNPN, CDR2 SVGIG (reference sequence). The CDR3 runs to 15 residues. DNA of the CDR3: TGTGCCTGGAGTGAAGGGATAGCGGGAAAAAGGGAGCAGTACTTC. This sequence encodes CAWSEGIAGKREQYF.

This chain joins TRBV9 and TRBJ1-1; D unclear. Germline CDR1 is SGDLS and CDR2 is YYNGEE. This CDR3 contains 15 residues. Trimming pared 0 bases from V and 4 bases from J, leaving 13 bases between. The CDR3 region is CASSVATGRSTEAFF. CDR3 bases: TGTGCCAGCAGCGTAGCGACCGGCAGGTCCACTGAAGCTTTCTTT.

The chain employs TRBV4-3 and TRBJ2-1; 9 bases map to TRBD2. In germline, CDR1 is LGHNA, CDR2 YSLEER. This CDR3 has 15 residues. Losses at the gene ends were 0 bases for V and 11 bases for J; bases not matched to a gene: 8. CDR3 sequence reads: CASSQEALAGRKQFF. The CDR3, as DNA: TGCGCCAGCAGCCAAGAAGCCCTAGCGGGGCGAAAGCAGTTCTTC.

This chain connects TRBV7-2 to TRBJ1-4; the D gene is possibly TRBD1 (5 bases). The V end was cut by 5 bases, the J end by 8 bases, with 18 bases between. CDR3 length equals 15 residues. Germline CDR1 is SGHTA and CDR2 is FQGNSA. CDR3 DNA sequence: TGTGCCAGCAGCAGACGACTGGGACTGACGGAAAAACTGTTTTTT. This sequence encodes CASSRRLGLTEKLFF.

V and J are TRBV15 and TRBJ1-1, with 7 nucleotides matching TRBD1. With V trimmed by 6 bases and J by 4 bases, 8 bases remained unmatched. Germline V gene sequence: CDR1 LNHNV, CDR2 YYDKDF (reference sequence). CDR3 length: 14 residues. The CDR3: CATRRDRVGTEAFF. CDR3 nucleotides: TGTGCCACCAGGCGAGACAGGGTAGGCACTGAAGCTTTCTTT.

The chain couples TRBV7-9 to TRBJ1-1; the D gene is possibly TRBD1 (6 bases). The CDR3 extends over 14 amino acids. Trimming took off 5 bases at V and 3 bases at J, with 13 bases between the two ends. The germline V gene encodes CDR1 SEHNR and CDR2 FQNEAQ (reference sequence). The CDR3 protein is CASSVGQPYTEAFF. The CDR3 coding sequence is TGTGCCAGCAGCGTCGGACAGCCCTACACTGAAGCTTTCTTT.

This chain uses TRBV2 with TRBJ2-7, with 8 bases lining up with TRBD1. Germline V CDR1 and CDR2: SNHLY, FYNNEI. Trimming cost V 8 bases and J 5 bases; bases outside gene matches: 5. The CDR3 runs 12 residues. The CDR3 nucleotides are TGTGCCAGCTTCGGACAGGGCCACGAGCAGTACTTC. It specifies CASFGQGHEQYF.

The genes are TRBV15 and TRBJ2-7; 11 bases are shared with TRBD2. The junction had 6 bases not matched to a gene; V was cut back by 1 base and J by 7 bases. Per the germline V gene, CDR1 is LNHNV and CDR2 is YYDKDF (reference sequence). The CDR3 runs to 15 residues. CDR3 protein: CATSRVSGRAHEQYF. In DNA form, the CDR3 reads TGTGCCACCAGCAGAGTTAGCGGGAGGGCCCATGAGCAGTACTTC.